This TCR beta chain appears in the sequencing data of a study of cytomegalovirus exposure and HLA in healthy donors. Findings and limits, study-wide: Per a later analysis, about 18,000 TCR beta sequences showed association with HLA alleles at 0.05 false discovery rate. A few of the chains that were CMV-associated were confirmed in vitro to be specific for CMV antigens. For most TCR beta V segments, an earlier analysis put the productive rate at about 90% or about 30% of the time.

Trimming cost V 6 bases and J 7 bases; bases outside gene matches: 8. CDR1 is MNHEY, CDR2 SMNVEV, per germline (reference sequence). This CDR3 spans 15 amino acids. Primers: 60 Vbeta forward and 13 Jbeta reverse. Using immunoSEQ multiplex PCR, the repertoire was profiled, and TCRdb retains in-frame clones only, with some absent. The table lists 80,000 or so clones, 70% to 85% of them singletons. Turning to this clone: Its target is not known.

The clonotype comes from a man aged 45-60 years in good health and CMV-seropositive. The rearrangement joins TRBV27 to TRBJ1-5; the match to TRBD1 covers 11 bases. The sample taken for sequencing was PBMCs. CDR3 residues: CASSPTDRGQQPQHF. The CDR3 DNA is TGTGCCAGCAGCCCAACGGACAGGGGGCAACAGCCCCAGCATTTT.